This T cell receptor (beta chain) was documented in a study of T cells in Graves' hyperthyroidism and ophthalmopathy. Germline CDR1 is LGHDT and CDR2 is YNNKEL (reference sequence). This CDR3 spans 16 amino acids. Trimming removed 1 base at V and 3 bases at J, with 14 bases between. This clonotype was seen many times. Amplification yielded TCR beta CDR3 regions, with RNA transcripts as the source. The HTBI primer set served for first-round RT-PCR of the TCR CDR3. TCRdb reanalysed the multiplex PCR reads using MiXCR and keeps one entry per CDR3 protein. The profile shows a few hundred thousand distinct CDR3 sequences, around 18% of them singletons.

The clonotype was recovered from a man aged 18 to 30 with Graves' ophthalmopathy. V usage is TRBV3-1 and J usage is TRBJ2-3; D might be TRBD1 (6 bases). Sequenced input: blood. This CDR3 is CASSQVWGQRTDTQYF. CDR3 in DNA: TGTGCCAGCAGCCAAGTCTGGGGGCAAAGGACAGATACGCAGTATTTT.